This T cell receptor (beta chain) appears in the sequencing data of a study of blood T cells in healthy people across ages. Overall study results and limits: Older age coincided with a roughly linear decline in TCR beta diversity per million T cells.

The table lists this clonotype with many counts. As yet, its antigen is unknown. Through a sample-barcoded 5' primer and a J-beta primer mix, a second PCR was run for about 7 to 12 cycles. Each cDNA molecule received a tag from a template-switch adaptor that had 12 random nucleotides. One entry per CDR3 protein results from TCRdb running MiXCR on the 5' RACE reads. The sample includes around 780,000 distinct CDR3 sequences, roughly 56% of them seen just once. The CDR3 is made up of 15 amino acids. The J segment lost 7 bases and the V segment lost 7 bases, leaving 12 bases of the junction unmatched. Every participating donor contributed about 10 milliliters of peripheral blood through a draw.

This chain connects TRBV12-3 or TRBV12-4 to TRBJ2-7; 11 nucleotides agree with TRBD2. The sequenced sample was blood. The TCR originated in a man aged 40-49 years in good health. Here the CDR3 DNA reads TGTGCCAGCACCCAGGTAGCGGGAGGGTCGGGAGAGCAGTACTTC. It is translated as CASTQVAGGSGEQYF.